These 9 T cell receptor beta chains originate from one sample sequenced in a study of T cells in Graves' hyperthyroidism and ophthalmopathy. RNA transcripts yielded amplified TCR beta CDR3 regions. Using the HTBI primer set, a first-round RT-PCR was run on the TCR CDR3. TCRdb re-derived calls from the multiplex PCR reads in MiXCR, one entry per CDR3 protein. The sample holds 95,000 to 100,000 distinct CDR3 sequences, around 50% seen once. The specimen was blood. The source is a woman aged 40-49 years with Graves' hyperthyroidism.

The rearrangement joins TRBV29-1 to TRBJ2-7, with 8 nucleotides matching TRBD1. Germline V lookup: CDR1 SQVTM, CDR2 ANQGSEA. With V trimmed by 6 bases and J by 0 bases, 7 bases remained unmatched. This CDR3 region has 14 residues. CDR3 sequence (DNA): TGCAGCGTCGAGGGGACAGGTTACTCCTACGAGCAGTACTTC. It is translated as CSVEGTGYSYEQYF.

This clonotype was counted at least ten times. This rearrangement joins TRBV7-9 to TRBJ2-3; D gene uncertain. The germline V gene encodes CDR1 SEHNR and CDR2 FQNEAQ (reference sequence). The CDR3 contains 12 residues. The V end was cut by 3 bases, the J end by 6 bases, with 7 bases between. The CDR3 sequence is CASSFPMDTQYF. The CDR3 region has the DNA TGTGCCAGCAGCTTTCCGATGGATACGCAGTATTTT.

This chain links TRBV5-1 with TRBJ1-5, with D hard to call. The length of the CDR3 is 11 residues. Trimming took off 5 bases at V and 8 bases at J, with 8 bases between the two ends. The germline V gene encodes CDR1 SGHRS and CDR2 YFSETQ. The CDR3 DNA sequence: TGCGCCAGCAGGGTGCGGGAGCCCCAGCATTTT. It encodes CASRVREPQHF.

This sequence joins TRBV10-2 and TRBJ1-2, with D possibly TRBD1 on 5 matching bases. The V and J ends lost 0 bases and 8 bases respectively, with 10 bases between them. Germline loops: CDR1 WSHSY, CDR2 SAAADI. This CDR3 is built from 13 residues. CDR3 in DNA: TGCGCCAGCAGTGAGTCCCAGGGCAGCGGCTACACCTTC. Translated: CASSESQGSGYTF.

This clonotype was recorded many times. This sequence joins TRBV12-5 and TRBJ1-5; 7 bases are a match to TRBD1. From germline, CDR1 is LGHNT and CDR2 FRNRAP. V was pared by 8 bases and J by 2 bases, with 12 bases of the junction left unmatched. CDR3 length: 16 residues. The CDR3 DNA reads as TGTGCTAGTATGACAGGGCGAAGATTTGGCAATCAGCCCCAGCATTTT. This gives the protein CASMTGRRFGNQPQHF.

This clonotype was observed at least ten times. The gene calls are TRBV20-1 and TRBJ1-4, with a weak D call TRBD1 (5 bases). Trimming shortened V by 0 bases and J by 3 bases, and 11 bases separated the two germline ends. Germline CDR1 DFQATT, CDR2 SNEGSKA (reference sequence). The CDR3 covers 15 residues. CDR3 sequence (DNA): TGCAGTGCTAGAGATCCACGGGGGGCTAATGAAAAACTGTTTTTT. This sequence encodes CSARDPRGANEKLFF.

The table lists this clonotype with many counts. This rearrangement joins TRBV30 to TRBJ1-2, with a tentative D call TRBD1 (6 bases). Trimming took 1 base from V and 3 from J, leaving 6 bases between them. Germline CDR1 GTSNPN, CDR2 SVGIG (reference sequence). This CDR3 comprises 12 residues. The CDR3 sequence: CAWSGQDYGYTF. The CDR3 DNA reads TGTGCCTGGAGTGGACAGGACTATGGCTACACCTTC.

This CDR3 is CASRAGTADSPLHF. The CDR3 bases are TGTGCCAGCAGAGCCGGGACAGCGGACTCACCCCTCCACTTT. The rearrangement uses TRBV2 and TRBJ1-6; 7 nucleotides agree with TRBD1. From germline, CDR1 is SNHLY and CDR2 FYNNEI. J lost 10 bases, V lost 6 bases, and 9 bases had no gene match. The length of the CDR3 is 14 residues.

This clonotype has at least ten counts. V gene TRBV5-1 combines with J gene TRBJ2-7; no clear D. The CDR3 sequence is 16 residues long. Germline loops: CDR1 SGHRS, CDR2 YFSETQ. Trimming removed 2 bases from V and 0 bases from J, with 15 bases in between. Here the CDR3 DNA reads TGCGCCAGCAGCTTCTCCGGGCCCCCTAGCTCCTACGAGCAGTACTTC. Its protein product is CASSFSGPPSSYEQYF.